This T cell receptor (beta chain) is from a study of T cell repertoires in cytomegalovirus infection. Across the study: Selection of CMV epitopes for the study included recently identified HLA-C-restricted and well-studied HLA-B-restricted ones. Public TCR beta signatures provided an indication of both CMV infection and a matching HLA type.

This clonotype was seen a handful of times. Antigen: not known. MiXCR, run by TCRdb on the reads, gives a single entry per CDR3 protein. The repertoire holds hundreds of thousands of distinct CDR3 sequences, approximately 32% seen once, with about an eighth in the top ten. The CDR3 has 13 residues. V lost 4 bases to trimming and J lost 5 bases; unmatched junction nucleotides: 3. Germline CDR1 and CDR2: SGHTS and YDEGEE. Notes on the study in general: The study identified carriers of CMV plus the relevant HLA from cumulative public TCR beta family frequency. Ex vivo, HLA-C-restricted CMV-specific TCR beta clonotypes prevailed over the rest of the response.

This sequence was found in a human donor in good health (CMV status not recorded). Some clones in this sample may be carry-over from other donors' samples. Source: cultured CD8+ T cells from PBMCs, taken from culture after CMV antigen stimulation. The gene calls are TRBV5-8 and TRBJ2-1, with TRBD1 identical over 7 bases. The CDR3 region is CASSIGQDNEQFF. CDR3 nucleotide sequence: TGTGCCAGCAGCATAGGACAGGACAATGAGCAGTTCTTC. Variable domain in full (rest from reference TRBV5-8 and TRBJ2-1): EAGVTQSPTHLIKTRGQQATLRCSPISGHTSVYWYQQALGLGLQFLLWYDEGEERNRGNFPPRFSGRQFPNYSSELNVNALELEDSALYLCASSIGQDNEQFFGPGTRLTVL.